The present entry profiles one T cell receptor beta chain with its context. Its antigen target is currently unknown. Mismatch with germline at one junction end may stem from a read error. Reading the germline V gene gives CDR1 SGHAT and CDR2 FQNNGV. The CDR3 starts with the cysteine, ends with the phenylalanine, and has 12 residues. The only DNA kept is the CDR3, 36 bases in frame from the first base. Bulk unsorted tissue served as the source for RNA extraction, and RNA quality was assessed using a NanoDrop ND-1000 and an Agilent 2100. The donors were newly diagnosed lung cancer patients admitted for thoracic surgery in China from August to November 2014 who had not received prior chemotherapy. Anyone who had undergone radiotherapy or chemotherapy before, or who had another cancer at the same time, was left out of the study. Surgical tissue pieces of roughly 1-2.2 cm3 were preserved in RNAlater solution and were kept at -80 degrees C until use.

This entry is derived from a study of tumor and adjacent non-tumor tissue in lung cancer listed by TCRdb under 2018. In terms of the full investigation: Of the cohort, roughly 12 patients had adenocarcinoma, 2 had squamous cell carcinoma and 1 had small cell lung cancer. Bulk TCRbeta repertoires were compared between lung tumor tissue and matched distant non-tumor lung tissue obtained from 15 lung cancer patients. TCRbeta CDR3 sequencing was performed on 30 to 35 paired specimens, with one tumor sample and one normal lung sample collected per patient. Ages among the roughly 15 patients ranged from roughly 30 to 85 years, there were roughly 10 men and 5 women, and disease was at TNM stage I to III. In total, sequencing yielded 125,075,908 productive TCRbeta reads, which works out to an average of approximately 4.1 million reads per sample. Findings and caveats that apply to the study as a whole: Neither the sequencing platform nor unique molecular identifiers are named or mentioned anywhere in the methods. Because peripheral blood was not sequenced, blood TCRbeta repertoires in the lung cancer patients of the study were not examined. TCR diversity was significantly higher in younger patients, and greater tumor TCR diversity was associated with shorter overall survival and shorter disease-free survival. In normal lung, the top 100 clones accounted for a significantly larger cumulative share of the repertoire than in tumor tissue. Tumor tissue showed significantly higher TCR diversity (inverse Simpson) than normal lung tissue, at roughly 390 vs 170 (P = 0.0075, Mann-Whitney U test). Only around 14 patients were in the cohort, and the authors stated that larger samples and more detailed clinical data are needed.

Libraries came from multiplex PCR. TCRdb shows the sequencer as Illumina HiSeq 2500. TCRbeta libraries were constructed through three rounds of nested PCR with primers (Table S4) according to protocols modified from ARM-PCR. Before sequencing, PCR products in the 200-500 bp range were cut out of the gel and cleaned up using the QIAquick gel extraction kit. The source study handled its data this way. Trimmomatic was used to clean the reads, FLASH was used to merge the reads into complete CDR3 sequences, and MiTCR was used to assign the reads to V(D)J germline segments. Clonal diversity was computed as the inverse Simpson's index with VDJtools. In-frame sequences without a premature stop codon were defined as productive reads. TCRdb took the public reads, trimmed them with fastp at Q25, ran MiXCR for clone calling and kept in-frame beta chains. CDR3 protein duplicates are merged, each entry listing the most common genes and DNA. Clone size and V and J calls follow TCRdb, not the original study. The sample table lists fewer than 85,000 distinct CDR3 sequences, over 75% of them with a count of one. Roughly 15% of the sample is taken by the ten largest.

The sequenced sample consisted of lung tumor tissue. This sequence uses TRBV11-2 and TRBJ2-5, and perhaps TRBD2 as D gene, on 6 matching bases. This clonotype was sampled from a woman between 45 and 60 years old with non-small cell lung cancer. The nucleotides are TGTGCCATCAGCCTTACGGGGGAGACCCAGCACTTC. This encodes CAISLTGETQHF.